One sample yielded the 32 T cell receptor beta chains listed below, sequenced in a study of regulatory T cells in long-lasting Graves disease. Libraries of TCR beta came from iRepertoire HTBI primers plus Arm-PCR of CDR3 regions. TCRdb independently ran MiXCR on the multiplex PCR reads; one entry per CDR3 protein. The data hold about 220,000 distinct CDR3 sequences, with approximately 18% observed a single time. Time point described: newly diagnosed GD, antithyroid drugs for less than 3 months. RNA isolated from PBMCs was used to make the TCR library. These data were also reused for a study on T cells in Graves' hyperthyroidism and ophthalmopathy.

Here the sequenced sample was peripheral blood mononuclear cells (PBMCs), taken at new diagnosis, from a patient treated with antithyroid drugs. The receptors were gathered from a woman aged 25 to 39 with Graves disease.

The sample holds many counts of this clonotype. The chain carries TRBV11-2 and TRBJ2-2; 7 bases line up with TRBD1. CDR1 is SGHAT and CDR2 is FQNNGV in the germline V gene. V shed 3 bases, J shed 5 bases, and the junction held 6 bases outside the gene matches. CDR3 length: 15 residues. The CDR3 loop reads CASSLTGMSTGELFF. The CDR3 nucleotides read TGTGCCAGCAGCTTGACAGGGATGAGTACCGGGGAGCTGTTTTTT.

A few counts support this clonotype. The CDR3 DNA reads TGTGCCAGCAGCGCTAGCGGGAACACAGATACGCAGTATTTT. Translating it yields CASSASGNTDTQYF. This chain uses TRBV6-2 or TRBV6-3 with TRBJ2-3; TRBD2 aligns across 9 bases. This CDR3 is 14 amino acids long. The V and J ends lost 6 bases and 2 bases, in that order; junction bases with no gene match: 3. The germline V gene encodes CDR1 MNHEY and CDR2 SVGEGT.

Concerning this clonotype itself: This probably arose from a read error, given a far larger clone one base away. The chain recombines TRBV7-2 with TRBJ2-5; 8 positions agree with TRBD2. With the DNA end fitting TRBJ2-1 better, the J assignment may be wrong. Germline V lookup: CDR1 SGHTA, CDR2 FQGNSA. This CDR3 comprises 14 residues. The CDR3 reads CAGSPQPTSGEQFF. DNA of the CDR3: TGTGCCGGCAGCCCCCAGCCTACTAGCGGCGAGCAGTTCTTC.

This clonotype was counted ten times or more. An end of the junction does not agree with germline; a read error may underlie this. The CDR3 protein is CASSPRGTGDLFIWF. The CDR3 nucleotides read TGTGCCAGCAGTCCCCGGGGGACAGGGGACCTCTTTATATGGTTC. The chain is built from TRBV28 and TRBJ2-7, with 10 bases matching TRBD1. The germline V gene encodes CDR1 MDHEN and CDR2 SYDVKM. The CDR3 extends over 15 amino acids.

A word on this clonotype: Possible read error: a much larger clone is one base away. This CDR3 is CASSSGDGQYF. The CDR3 region has the DNA TGTGCCAGCAGCTCGGGGGACGGGCAGTACTTC. The chain joins TRBV13 to TRBJ2-7, with D perhaps TRBD2 (6 bases). This CDR3 is 11 amino acids long. With 4 bases removed from V and 9 bases from J, the gap between germline ends came to 10 bases. Germline CDR1 and CDR2: PRHDT and FYEKMQ (reference sequence). Complete variable domain (other parts from reference TRBV13 and TRBJ2-7): AAGVIQSPRHLIKEKRETATLKCYPIPRHDTVYWYQQGPGQDPQFLISFYEKMQSDKGSIPDRFSAQQFSDYHSELNMSSLELGDSALYFCASSSGDGQYFGPGTRLTVT.

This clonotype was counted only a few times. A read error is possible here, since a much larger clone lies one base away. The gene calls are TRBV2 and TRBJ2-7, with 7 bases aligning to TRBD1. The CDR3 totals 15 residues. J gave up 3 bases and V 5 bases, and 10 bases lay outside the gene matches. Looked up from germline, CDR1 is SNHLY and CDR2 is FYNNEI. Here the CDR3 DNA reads TGTGCCAGCAGTTATCGGGCAGGGGGTTTCTACGAGCAGTACTTC. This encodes CASSYRAGGFYEQYF. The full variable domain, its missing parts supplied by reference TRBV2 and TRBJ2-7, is EPEVTQTPSHQVTQMGQEVILRCVPISNHLYFYWYRQILGQKVEFLVSFYNNEISEKSEIFDDQFSVERPDGSNFTLKIRSTKLEDSAMYFCASSYRAGGFYEQYFGPGTRLTVT.

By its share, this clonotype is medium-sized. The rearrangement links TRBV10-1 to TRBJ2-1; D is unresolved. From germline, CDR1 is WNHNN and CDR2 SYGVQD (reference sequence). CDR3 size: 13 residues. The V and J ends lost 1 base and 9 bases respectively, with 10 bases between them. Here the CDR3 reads CASSEWMKGEQFF. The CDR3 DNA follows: TGCGCCAGCAGTGAGTGGATGAAGGGTGAGCAGTTCTTC.

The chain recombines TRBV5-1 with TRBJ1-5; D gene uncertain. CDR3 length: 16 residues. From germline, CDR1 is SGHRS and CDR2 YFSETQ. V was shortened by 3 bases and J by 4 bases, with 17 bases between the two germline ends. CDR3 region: CASSSGSNWGNQPQHF. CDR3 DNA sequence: TGCGCCAGCAGCTCAGGATCCAACTGGGGAAATCAGCCCCAGCATTTT.

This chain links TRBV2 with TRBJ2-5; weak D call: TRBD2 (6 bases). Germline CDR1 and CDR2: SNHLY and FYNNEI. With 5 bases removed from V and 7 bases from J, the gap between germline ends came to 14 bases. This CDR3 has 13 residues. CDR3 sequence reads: CASSLGHGGTQYF. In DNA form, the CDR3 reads TGTGCCAGCAGTTTAGGCCACGGGGGGACCCAGTACTTC.

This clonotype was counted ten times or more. The DNA of the CDR3 is TGTGCCAGCAGCACGGGACTACTCGGCCAGTTCTTC. Its translation: CASSTGLLGQFF. This chain uses TRBV7-9 with TRBJ2-1, with TRBD2 matching 7 bases. CDR3 size: 12 residues. Germline V gives CDR1 SEHNR, CDR2 FQNEAQ (reference sequence). The ends lost 5 bases at V and 13 bases at J; junction bases unmatched: 8.

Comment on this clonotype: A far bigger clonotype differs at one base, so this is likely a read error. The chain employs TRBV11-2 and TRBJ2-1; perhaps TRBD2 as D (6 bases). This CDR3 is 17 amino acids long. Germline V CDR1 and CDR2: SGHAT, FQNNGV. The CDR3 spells CASSSRGVRGSYNERFF. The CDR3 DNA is TGTGCCAGCAGCTCTCGAGGGGTACGGGGGTCCTACAATGAGCGGTTCTTC.

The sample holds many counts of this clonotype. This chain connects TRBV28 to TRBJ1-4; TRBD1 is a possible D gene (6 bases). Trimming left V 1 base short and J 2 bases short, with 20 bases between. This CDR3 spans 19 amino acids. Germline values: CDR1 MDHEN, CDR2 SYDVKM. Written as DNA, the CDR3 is TGTGCCAGCAGTTTATTTGTTTATGGGGGGCGGACTACTAATGAAAAACTGTTTTTT. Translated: CASSLFVYGGRTTNEKLFF.

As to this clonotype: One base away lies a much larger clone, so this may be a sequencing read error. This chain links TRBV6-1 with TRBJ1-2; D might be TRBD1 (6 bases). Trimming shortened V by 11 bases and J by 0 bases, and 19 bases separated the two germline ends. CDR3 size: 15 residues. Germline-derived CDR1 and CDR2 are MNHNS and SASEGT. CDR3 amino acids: CAGRGGHPSNYGYTF. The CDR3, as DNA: TGTGCCGGCCGGGGGGGACATCCGTCTAACTATGGCTACACCTTC.

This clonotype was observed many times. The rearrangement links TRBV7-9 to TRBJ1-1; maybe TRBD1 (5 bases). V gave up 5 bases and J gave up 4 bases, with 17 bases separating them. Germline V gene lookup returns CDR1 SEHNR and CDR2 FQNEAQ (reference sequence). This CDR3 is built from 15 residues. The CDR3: CASSGGSGGITEAFF. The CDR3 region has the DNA TGTGCCAGCAGCGGGGGGTCGGGGGGGATCACTGAAGCTTTCTTT.

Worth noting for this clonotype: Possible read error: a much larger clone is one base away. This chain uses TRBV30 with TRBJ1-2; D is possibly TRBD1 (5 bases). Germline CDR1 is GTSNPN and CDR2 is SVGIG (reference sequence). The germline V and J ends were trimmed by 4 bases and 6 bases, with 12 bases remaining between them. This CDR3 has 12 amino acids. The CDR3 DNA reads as TGTGCCTGGACCATGGGGCGGGATGGCTACACCTTC. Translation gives CAWTMGRDGYTF.

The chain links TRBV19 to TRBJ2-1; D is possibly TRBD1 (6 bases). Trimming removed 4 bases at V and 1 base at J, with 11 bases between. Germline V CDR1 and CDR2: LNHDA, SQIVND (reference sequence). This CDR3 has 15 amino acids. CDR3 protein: CASSTPGDSYNEQFF. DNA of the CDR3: TGTGCCAGTAGTACACCAGGGGATTCCTACAATGAGCAGTTCTTC.

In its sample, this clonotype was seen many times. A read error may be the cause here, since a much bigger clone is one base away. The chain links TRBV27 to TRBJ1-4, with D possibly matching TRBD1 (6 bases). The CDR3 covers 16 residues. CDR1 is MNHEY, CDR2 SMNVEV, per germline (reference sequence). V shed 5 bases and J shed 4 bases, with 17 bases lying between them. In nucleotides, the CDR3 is TGTGCCAGCAGTCCTATCAACAGGGCTTATAATGAAAAACTGTTTTTT. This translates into CASSPINRAYNEKLFF.

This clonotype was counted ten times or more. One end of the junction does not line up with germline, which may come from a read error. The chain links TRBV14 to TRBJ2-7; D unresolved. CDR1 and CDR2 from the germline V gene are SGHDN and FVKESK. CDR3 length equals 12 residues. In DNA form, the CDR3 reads TGTGCCGGCAGCCAAGATAATAACGAGCAGTACTTC. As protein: CAGSQDNNEQYF.

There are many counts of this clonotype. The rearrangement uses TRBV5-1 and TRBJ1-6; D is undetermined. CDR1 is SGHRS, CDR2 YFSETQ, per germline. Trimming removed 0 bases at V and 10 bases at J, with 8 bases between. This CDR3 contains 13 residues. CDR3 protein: CASSLGVDSPLHF. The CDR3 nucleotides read TGCGCCAGCAGCTTGGGCGTTGACTCACCCCTCCACTTT.

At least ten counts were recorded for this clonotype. CDR3 in amino acids: CASSLYASAGGDEQFF. CDR3 bases: TGTGCCAGCAGCTTATACGCTAGCGCGGGCGGGGATGAGCAGTTCTTC. V and J are TRBV7-6 and TRBJ2-1; a weak D match, TRBD2 (6 bases). Trimming left V 2 bases short and J 8 bases short, with 19 bases between. Germline CDR1 and CDR2: SGHVS and FNYEAQ. This CDR3 spans 16 amino acids.

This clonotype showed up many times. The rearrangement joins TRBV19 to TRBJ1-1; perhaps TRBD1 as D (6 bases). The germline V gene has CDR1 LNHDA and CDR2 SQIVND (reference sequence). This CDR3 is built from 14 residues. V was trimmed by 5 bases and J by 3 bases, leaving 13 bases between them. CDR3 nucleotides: TGTGCCAGTAGTCTGCGTAGGACAGACACTGAAGCTTTCTTT. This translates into CASSLRRTDTEAFF.

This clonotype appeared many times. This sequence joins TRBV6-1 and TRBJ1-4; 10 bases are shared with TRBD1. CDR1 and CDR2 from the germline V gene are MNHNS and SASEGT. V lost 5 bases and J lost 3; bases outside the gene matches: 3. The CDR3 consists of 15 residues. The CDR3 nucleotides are TGTGCCAGCAGTACCGGGACAGGGGCTAATGAAAAACTGTTTTTT. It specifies CASSTGTGANEKLFF.

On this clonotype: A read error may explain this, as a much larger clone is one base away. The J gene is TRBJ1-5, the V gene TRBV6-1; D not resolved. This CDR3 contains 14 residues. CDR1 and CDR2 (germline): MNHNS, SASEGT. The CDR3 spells CASTPTAFNQLQHF. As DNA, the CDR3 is TGTGCCAGCACCCCTACAGCGTTCAATCAGCTCCAGCATTTT.

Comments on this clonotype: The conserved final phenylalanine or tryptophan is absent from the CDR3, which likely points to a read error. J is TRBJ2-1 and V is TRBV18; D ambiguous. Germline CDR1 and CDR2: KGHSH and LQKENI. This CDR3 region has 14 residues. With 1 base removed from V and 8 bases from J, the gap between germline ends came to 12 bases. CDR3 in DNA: TGTGCCAGCTCACCACTCCCGGTGGTCCATGAGCAGTTCTCC. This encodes CASSPLPVVHEQFS.

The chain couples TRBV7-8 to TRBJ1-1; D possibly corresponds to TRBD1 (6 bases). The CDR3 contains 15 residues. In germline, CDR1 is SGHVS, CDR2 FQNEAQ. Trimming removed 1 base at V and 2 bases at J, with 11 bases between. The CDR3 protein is CASSLEAGDNTEAFF. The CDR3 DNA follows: TGTGCCAGCAGCTTAGAGGCAGGGGATAACACTGAAGCTTTCTTT.

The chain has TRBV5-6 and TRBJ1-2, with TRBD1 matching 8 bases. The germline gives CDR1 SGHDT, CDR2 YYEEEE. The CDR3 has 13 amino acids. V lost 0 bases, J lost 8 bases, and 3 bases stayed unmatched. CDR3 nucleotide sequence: TGTGCCAGCAGCTTGGCACAGGGGGAAGGCTACACCTTC. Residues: CASSLAQGEGYTF. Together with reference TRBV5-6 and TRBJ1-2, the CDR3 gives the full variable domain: DAGVTQSPTHLIKTRGQQVTLRCSPKSGHDTVSWYQQALGQGPQFIFQYYEEEERQRGNFPDRFSGHQFPNYSSELNVNALLLGDSALYLCASSLAQGEGYTFGSGTRLTVV.

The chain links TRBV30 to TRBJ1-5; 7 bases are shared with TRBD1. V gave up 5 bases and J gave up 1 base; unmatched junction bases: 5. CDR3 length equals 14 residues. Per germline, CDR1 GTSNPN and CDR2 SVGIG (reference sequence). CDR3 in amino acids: CAWAQQGSNQPQHF. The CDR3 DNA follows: TGTGCCTGGGCCCAACAGGGGAGCAATCAGCCCCAGCATTTT.

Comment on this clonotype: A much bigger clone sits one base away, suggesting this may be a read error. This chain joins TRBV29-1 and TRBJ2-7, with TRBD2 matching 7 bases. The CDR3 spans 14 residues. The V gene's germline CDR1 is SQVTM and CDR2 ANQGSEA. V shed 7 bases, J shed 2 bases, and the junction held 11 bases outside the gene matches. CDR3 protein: CSASRLAGAYEQYF. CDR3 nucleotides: TGCAGCGCCAGCCGACTCGCGGGAGCCTACGAGCAGTACTTC.

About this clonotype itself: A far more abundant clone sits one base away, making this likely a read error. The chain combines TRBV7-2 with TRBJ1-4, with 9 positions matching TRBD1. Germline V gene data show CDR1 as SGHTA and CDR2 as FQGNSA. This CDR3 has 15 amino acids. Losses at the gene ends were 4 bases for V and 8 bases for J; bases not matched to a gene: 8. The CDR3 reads CASSSGDRDFEKLFF. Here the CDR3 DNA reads TGTGCCAGCAGCTCGGGGGACAGGGACTTCGAAAAACTGTTTTTT.

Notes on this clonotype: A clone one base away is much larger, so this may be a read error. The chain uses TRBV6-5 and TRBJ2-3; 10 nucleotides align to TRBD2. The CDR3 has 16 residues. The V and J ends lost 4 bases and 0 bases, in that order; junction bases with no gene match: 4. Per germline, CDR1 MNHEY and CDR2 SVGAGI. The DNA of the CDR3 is TGTGCCAGCAGTTTCAAGACTAGCGGGAGCACAGATACGCAGTATTTT. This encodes CASSFKTSGSTDTQYF.

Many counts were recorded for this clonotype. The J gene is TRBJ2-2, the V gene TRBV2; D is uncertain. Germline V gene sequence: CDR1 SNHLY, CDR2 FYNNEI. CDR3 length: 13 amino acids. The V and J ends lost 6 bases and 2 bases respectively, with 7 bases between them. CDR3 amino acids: CASSRHNTGELFF. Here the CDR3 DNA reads TGTGCCAGCAGCCGACATAACACCGGGGAGCTGTTTTTT.

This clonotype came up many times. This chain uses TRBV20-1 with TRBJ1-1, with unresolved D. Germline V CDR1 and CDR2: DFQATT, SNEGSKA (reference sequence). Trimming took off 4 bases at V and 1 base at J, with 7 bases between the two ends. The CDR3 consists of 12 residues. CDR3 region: CSAIRTNTEAFF. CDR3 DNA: TGCAGTGCTATTCGAACGAACACTGAAGCTTTCTTT.